This T cell receptor (beta chain) was captured in a study of cytomegalovirus exposure and HLA in healthy donors (dated by TCRdb to 2015 to 2018). General notes on the study: According to a later analysis, the roughly 120 validation repertoires were produced on the same platform as the approximately 620 repertoires of the first cohort. The study was designed to test whether signatures of past pathogen exposure could be identified by cataloging public T cell receptors. Besides the first cohort of approximately 710 subjects, a separate validation cohort made up of around 120 different subjects was used. To predict cytomegalovirus infection status, the study combined high-throughput TCR immunosequencing, statistical association of individual TCRs with disease status, and machine learning.

What the authors observed across the whole study: In vitro tests confirmed that a few of the cytomegalovirus-associated TCR beta chains recognize cytomegalovirus antigens. Across donors, most TCR sequences were observed very rarely, whereas some public TCRs were present in many individuals. In a later analysis, TCRs clustered in the first cohort were found to also tend to co-occur in the roughly 110 validation repertoires, with 90% to 95% of cluster scores above 0. The classifier was reported to diagnose cytomegalovirus status with high specificity and sensitivity in both the original cohort and the validation cohort. The study gave a list of 150 to 200 TCR beta chains associated with cytomegalovirus. According to the authors, the approach could potentially be generalized to other disease states and immunological phenotypes. All 120 or so repertoires were used to score co-occurrence in the validation cohort in a later analysis, because that analysis had no HLA typing for the cohort.

To prepare the library, the immunoSEQ multiplex PCR assay was applied. For the original study's pipeline: A statistical classification framework was built for diagnosing cytomegalovirus status from the catalog of TCR beta chain sequences. TCRdb stores this immuneACCESS table with in-frame sequences only. Part of the clones is absent; in the studies checked, under half of the shortfall reflects unresolved V genes, and no reason is known for the rest. D and trimming come from the DNA, and the V and J calls and clone size come from that table. The sample has approximately 160,000 clones on record, roughly nine tenths of them singletons. The ten largest clones capture over 2.5% of the sample. Taken from cysteine to phenylalanine, the CDR3 has 16 residues. CDR3 DNA only is kept here, 48 bases in frame from base 1. According to the germline V gene, CDR1 reads KGHSH and CDR2 reads LQKENI. Cut back by 3 bases and 4 bases, the V and J ends lie 18 bases apart.

On this clone: The antigen it binds to is not known. The sample holds no much larger clone one base away, and base qualities are not on file.

The donors were included in the validation cohort of some 120 subjects, a group kept apart from the roughly 670-subject first cohort. The origin of this receptor is a woman under 30 in good health and CMV-seropositive. The chain is encoded by TRBV18 joined to TRBJ1-2, with the D gene not confidently named. Sequencing used PBMCs. The CDR3 protein sequence reads: CASSPLGAKEGYGYTF. The base sequence is TGTGCCAGCTCACCCCTTGGTGCTAAGGAGGGCTATGGCTACACCTTC.